What follows are 28 T cell receptor beta chains derived from one specimen sequenced in a study of graft-versus-host responses after intestinal transplantation (dated by TCRdb to about 2021). These receptors lack a known antigen. Reading the label with the study, this specimen's time point is: cells obtained before transplantation from donor or recipient. Library construction relied on the immunoSEQ multiplex PCR assay. What TCRdb holds here is the immuneACCESS table cut down to in-frame rearrangements. Part of the clones is not present; checked against another copy, under half of the missing clones reflect an unresolved V gene, and the others are unexplained. The sample has 25,000 to 30,000 clones on record, about 81% of them singletons. In total, the top ten clones hold 0.65% to 0.9% of the sample. This sample comprised unstimulated CD4+ T cells sorted from spleen or lymph node cells, obtained before intestinal transplant. The receptor source for this set is a human donor who received an intestinal transplant.

A single count supports this clone. The chain links TRBV4-1 to TRBJ1-2, with 7 positions matching TRBD1. The CDR3 extends over 16 amino acids. Per the germline V gene, CDR1 is MGHRA and CDR2 is YSYEKL. V lost 0 bases and J lost 4; bases outside the gene matches: 8. CDR3: CASSQDTPGGVYGYTF. CDR3 in DNA: TGCGCCAGCAGCCAAGATACGCCAGGGGGGGTCTATGGCTACACCTTC.

V gene TRBV7-3 combines with J gene TRBJ2-1; TRBD2 aligns across 13 bases. The V and J ends lost 4 bases and 9 bases, in that order; junction bases with no gene match: 6. The CDR3 runs 15 residues. Germline loops: CDR1 SGHTA, CDR2 FQGTGA. The DNA for the CDR3 is TGTGCCAGCAGCTCCCGACTAGCGGGGGGTAGTGAGCAGTTCTTC. The encoded protein is CASSSRLAGGSEQFF.

This clone was picked up a small number of times. This chain uses TRBV15 with TRBJ2-7; 8 nucleotides line up with TRBD1. Germline V gene lookup returns CDR1 LNHNV and CDR2 YYDKDF (reference sequence). The CDR3 totals 16 residues. The ends lost 5 bases at V and 7 bases at J; junction bases unmatched: 16. CDR3 in DNA: TGTGCCACCAGCTCCACCCGCGGGCAGGGGGCGGGAGAGCAGTACTTC. This gives the protein CATSSTRGQGAGEQYF. Complete variable domain (other parts from reference TRBV15 and TRBJ2-7): DAMVIQNPRYQVTQFGKPVTLSCSQTLNHNVMYWYQQKSSQAPKLLFHYYDKDFNNEADTPDNFQSRRPNTSFCFLDIRSPGLGDTAMYLCATSSTRGQGAGEQYFGPGTRLTVT.

CDR3 nucleotide sequence: TGTGCCAGCAGCGTAGCGCCTGCGGGGGGTAATGAAAAACTGTTTTTT. Protein product: CASSVAPAGGNEKLFF. The chain combines TRBV9 with TRBJ1-4; maybe TRBD1 (5 bases). This CDR3 comprises 16 residues. The germline gives CDR1 SGDLS, CDR2 YYNGEE. V lost 0 bases to trimming and J lost 4 bases, with 13 bases between them.

The V call is TRBV29-1, the J call TRBJ2-3; D gene uncertain. CDR1 and CDR2 (germline): SQVTM, ANQGSEA. There are 15 residues in the CDR3. V was pared by 5 bases and J by 6 bases, with 21 bases between. This CDR3 is CSVTVGLAYGDTQYF. The CDR3 DNA sequence: TGCAGCGTTACAGTGGGCCTTGCCTACGGGGATACGCAGTATTTT.

This clone came up once. Other DNA sequences within the sample encode an identical CDR3. The V and J genes are TRBV2 and TRBJ1-2; a weak D match, TRBD1 (6 bases). Germline CDR1 reads SNHLY; CDR2 reads FYNNEI. V lost 3 bases to trimming and J lost 4 bases, with 18 bases between them. This CDR3 spans 16 amino acids. The CDR3 loop reads CASSEERQVISYGYTF. The CDR3 nucleotides are TGTGCCAGCAGTGAGGAGCGACAGGTGATTTCCTATGGCTACACCTTC.

This clone appeared a few times. The rearrangement uses TRBV10-3 and TRBJ1-1, with TRBD1 as a possible D gene (6 bases). The CDR3 loop spans 16 amino acids. From germline, CDR1 is ENHRY and CDR2 SYGVKD. V was clipped by 0 bases and J by 1 base, with 12 bases between them. CDR3 DNA sequence: TGTGCCATCAGTGAGTCGGGGGGCAGGGCGAACACTGAAGCTTTCTTT. It is translated as CAISESGGRANTEAFF.

The chain joins TRBV5-1 to TRBJ2-1, with 12 bases lining up with TRBD2. CDR3 length: 16 amino acids. CDR1 and CDR2 (germline): SGHRS, YFSETQ. V trimming: 0 bases; J trimming: 11 bases; junction bases outside the gene matches: 9. The CDR3 loop reads CASSLDASGRAGKQFF. CDR3 nucleotide sequence: TGCGCCAGCAGCTTGGACGCTAGCGGGAGGGCCGGTAAGCAGTTCTTC.

The rearrangement uses TRBV7-3 and TRBJ2-3; TRBD2 is a possible D gene (5 bases). Germline V lookup: CDR1 SGHTA, CDR2 FQGTGA. The length of the CDR3 is 15 residues. V lost 4 bases to trimming and J lost 0 bases, with 11 bases between them. The CDR3 spells CASSSRGSSTDTQYF. Written as DNA, the CDR3 is TGTGCCAGCAGCTCCCGAGGGTCTAGCACAGATACGCAGTATTTT.

To note about this clone: The sample holds other DNA sequences that translate to the same CDR3. The CDR3 loop is CASSVRDREAFF. CDR3 coding DNA: TGTGCCAGCAGCGTCAGGGACAGGGAGGCTTTCTTT. This chain connects TRBV5-4 to TRBJ1-1, with 9 bases fitting TRBD1. The CDR3 is 12 residues long. V lost 4 bases, J lost 11 bases, and 6 bases stayed unmatched. From germline, CDR1 is SGHNT and CDR2 YYREEE (reference sequence).

V gene TRBV7-9 combines with J gene TRBJ2-5; 10 bases agree with TRBD2. Trimming at V came to 2 bases and at J to 3 bases, leaving 0 bases not matched to a gene. In germline, CDR1 is SEHNR, CDR2 FQNEAQ (reference sequence). This CDR3 region has 14 residues. This CDR3 reads CASSLLAGEETQYF. The CDR3 DNA sequence: TGTGCCAGCAGCTTACTAGCGGGAGAAGAGACCCAGTACTTC. The entire variable domain, with the rest obtained from reference TRBV7-9 and TRBJ2-5, is as follows: DTGVSQNPRHKITKRGQNVTFRCDPISEHNRLYWYRQTLGQGPEFLTYFQNEAQLEKSRLLSDRFSAERPKGSFSTLEIQRTEQGDSAMYLCASSLLAGEETQYFGPGTRLLVL.

This chain joins TRBV6-5 and TRBJ2-7, with D possibly called TRBD1 or TRBD2 (5 bases each). V lost 5 bases and J 0 bases, leaving 11 bases between the germline ends. The CDR3 has 14 residues. Germline V CDR1 and CDR2: MNHEY, SVGAGI. The CDR3 region is CASSAPGTSYEQYF. In DNA, the CDR3 is TGTGCCAGCAGTGCCCCCGGGACCTCCTACGAGCAGTACTTC.

The chain links TRBV21-1 to TRBJ1-4; the table's D call TRBD1 went unverified against the DNA. TRBV21-1 is a pseudogene segment. The CDR3 is 15 residues long. DNA for the CDR3: TGTGCCAGCAGCAGCCCGGGACAGGGTAATGAAAAACTGTTTTTT. It codes for CASSSPGQGNEKLFF.

The rearrangement uses TRBV9 and TRBJ1-1; D is unresolved. The CDR3 contains 13 residues. Deletions cut 0 bases from V and 3 bases from J, with 6 bases between. The germline V gene has CDR1 SGDLS and CDR2 YYNGEE. The CDR3 nucleotides read TGTGCCAGCAGCGTAGATGGGGACACTGAAGCTTTCTTT. It encodes CASSVDGDTEAFF. Using reference TRBV9 and TRBJ1-1 for the parts outside the CDR3, the full variable domain is DSGVTQTPKHLITATGQRVTLRCSPRSGDLSVYWYQQSLDQGLQFLIQYYNGEERAKGNILERFSAQQFPDLHSELNLSSLELGDSALYFCASSVDGDTEAFFGQGTRLTVV.

This clone was detected once. In nucleotides, the CDR3 is TGTGCCAGCTCTGGACTAGCGGGAGAGGACGAGCAGTACTTC. Protein: CASSGLAGEDEQYF. The chain couples TRBV5-4 to TRBJ2-7; 13 positions agree with TRBD2. V trimming: 7 bases; J trimming: 5 bases; junction bases outside the gene matches: 6. Germline values: CDR1 SGHNT, CDR2 YYREEE (reference sequence). The CDR3 length is 14 residues.

The chain uses TRBV4-2 and TRBJ2-3; 10 positions match TRBD2. J lost 2 bases, V lost 5 bases, and 7 bases had no gene match. Per germline, CDR1 LGHNA and CDR2 YNFKEQ. The CDR3 sequence is 16 residues long. The CDR3 DNA reads as TGTGCCAGCAGCGACGGGACTAGCGACCCCACAGATACGCAGTATTTT. Amino acid sequence: CASSDGTSDPTDTQYF.

The V and J genes are TRBV2 and TRBJ2-1; 9 bases align to TRBD1. Germline V lookup: CDR1 SNHLY, CDR2 FYNNEI. V shed 8 bases and J 4 bases; nucleotides not matched to a gene: 9. The CDR3 spans 15 residues. Here the CDR3 reads CASSWDRAAYNEQFF. In DNA, the CDR3 is TGTGCCAGCTCATGGGACAGGGCGGCGTACAATGAGCAGTTCTTC. The full variable domain, in which reference TRBV2 and TRBJ2-1 provide the parts outside the CDR3, is EPEVTQTPSHQVTQMGQEVILRCVPISNHLYFYWYRQILGQKVEFLVSFYNNEISEKSEIFDDQFSVERPDGSNFTLKIRSTKLEDSAMYFCASSWDRAAYNEQFFGPGTRLTVL.

The chain combines TRBV19 with TRBJ2-1, with 12 bases identical to TRBD2. This CDR3 has 14 residues. Germline V gene lookup returns CDR1 LNHDA and CDR2 SQIVND (reference sequence). V dropped 2 bases and J dropped 8; count of bases not matched to a gene: 1. CDR3 in amino acids: CASSILAGGHEQFF. The CDR3 DNA is TGTGCCAGTAGTATACTAGCGGGAGGGCATGAGCAGTTCTTC.

V and J are TRBV28 and TRBJ2-5; unclear D gene. The CDR3 has 14 residues. Germline CDR1 is MDHEN and CDR2 is SYDVKM. Trimming cost V 1 base and J 0 bases, with 6 bases left between them. The CDR3 DNA sequence: TGTGCCAGCAGTTTATTTTGGGACCAAGAGACCCAGTACTTC. Amino acid sequence: CASSLFWDQETQYF.

The chain combines TRBV19 with TRBJ2-3; the D gene is possibly TRBD1 (5 bases). Trimming pared 5 bases from V and 3 bases from J, leaving 12 bases between. The V gene's germline CDR1 is LNHDA and CDR2 SQIVND (reference sequence). This CDR3 has 14 amino acids. CDR3 protein: CASSRRGATDTQYF. CDR3 in DNA: TGTGCCAGTAGTCGAAGGGGCGCGACAGATACGCAGTATTTT.

The V and J genes are TRBV2 and TRBJ2-3, with a weak D call TRBD2 (7 bases). V lost 8 bases to trimming and J lost 4 bases, with 19 bases between them. The CDR3 has 15 amino acids. Germline-derived CDR1 and CDR2 are SNHLY and FYNNEI. For the CDR3, the DNA is TGTGCCAGCCGGTTAGGAGGGGGGGCATCAGATACGCAGTATTTT. Its translation: CASRLGGGASDTQYF.

The rearrangement joins TRBV30 to TRBJ2-3; D uncertain. Germline V gene sequence: CDR1 GTSNPN, CDR2 SVGIG (reference sequence). The CDR3 consists of 16 residues. The V end lost 5 bases, the J end lost 0 bases, and 18 bases lay between the germline ends. The CDR3 loop is CAWEVYNGASTDTQYF. The CDR3 nucleotides are TGTGCCTGGGAGGTGTATAACGGAGCTAGCACAGATACGCAGTATTTT.

The genes are TRBV19 and TRBJ1-4; D is ambiguous. Germline CDR1 reads LNHDA; CDR2 reads SQIVND (reference sequence). The CDR3 sequence is 14 residues long. Trimming stripped 6 bases from V and 8 bases from J, with 16 bases between. CDR3 DNA: TGTGCCAGTAGCCCACCGGGGTGGGGAGAAAAACTGTTTTTT. Translating it yields CASSPPGWGEKLFF.

The V call is TRBV10-1, the J call TRBJ2-3; TRBD1 agrees at 8 bases. The CDR3 totals 16 residues. Unmatched junction bases numbered 10, after V lost 5 bases and J lost 3 bases. From germline, CDR1 is WNHNN and CDR2 SYGVQD (reference sequence). CDR3 sequence: CASSFSRDRITDTQYF. Written as DNA, the CDR3 is TGCGCCAGCAGTTTTTCCCGGGACAGGATAACAGATACGCAGTATTTT.

This clone was observed a few times. The chain couples TRBV25-1 to TRBJ1-2; 10 positions agree with TRBD1. Germline values: CDR1 MGHDK, CDR2 SYGVNS. The CDR3 is 17 amino acids. V lost 2 bases, J lost 3 bases, and 9 bases stayed unmatched. This CDR3 reads CASSENRRTGGDYGYTF. The CDR3 DNA follows: TGTGCCAGCAGTGAAAATCGTAGGACAGGGGGGGACTATGGCTACACCTTC.

The CDR3 here is CATKGGSYEQYF. As DNA, the CDR3 is TGTGCCACCAAAGGGGGGAGTTATGAGCAGTACTTC. The rearrangement links TRBV7-9 to TRBJ2-7, with D possibly being TRBD1 or TRBD2 (6 bases each). The germline V gene encodes CDR1 SEHNR and CDR2 FQNEAQ (reference sequence). This CDR3 has 12 residues. Trimming cost V 10 bases and J 7 bases, with 17 bases left between them.

This clone turned up a few times. The CDR3 region is CASRGGTRPGELFF. CDR3 coding DNA: TGTGCCAGCAGGGGGGGCACACGGCCCGGGGAGCTGTTTTTT. The chain is built from TRBV6-1 and TRBJ2-2, with D perhaps given as TRBD1 or TRBD2 (6 bases each). CDR3 length: 14 amino acids. V dropped 6 bases and J dropped 6 bases, with 14 bases sitting between them. Germline V gene data show CDR1 as MNHNS and CDR2 as SASEGT.

The V and J genes are TRBV10-1 and TRBJ1-4; no clear D gene. Germline CDR1 reads WNHNN; CDR2 reads SYGVQD (reference sequence). The CDR3 extends over 15 amino acids. Trimming shortened V by 9 bases and J by 10 bases, and 24 bases separated the two germline ends. CDR3: CASRHRATERRKLFF. DNA of the CDR3: TGCGCCAGTCGTCATCGGGCAACCGAGAGACGAAAACTGTTTTTT.